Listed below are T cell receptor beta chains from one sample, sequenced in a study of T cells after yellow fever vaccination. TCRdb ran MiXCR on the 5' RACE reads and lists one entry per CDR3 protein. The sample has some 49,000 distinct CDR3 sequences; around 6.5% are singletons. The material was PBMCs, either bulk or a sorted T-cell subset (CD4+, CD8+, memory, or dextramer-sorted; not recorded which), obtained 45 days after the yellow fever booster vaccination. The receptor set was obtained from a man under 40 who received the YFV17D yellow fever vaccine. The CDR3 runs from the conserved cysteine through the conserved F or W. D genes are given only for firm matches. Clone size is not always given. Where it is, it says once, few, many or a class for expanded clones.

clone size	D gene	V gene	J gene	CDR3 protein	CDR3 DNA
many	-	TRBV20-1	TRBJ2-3	CSARDPGSGTDTQYF	TGCAGTGCTAGAGATCCGGGCAGCGGCACAGATACGCAGTATTTT
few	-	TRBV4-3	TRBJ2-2	CASSQDYGGRWTGELFF	TGCGCCAGCAGCCAAGATTATGGGGGGCGCTGGACCGGGGAGCTGTTTTTT
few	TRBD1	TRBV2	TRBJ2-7	CASNMGTGLEQYF	TGTGCCAGCAACATGGGGACAGGGCTCGAGCAGTACTTC
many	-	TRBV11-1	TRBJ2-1	CASSSTSSRLHAGTFYNEQFF	TGTGCCAGCAGCTCAACTAGCTCCAGGCTTCACGCGGGAACCTTTTACAATGAGCAGTTCTTC
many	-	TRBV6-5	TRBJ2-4	CASSYSMGRDIQYF	TGTGCCAGCAGTTACTCCATGGGCAGGGACATTCAGTACTTC
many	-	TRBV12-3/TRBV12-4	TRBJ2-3	CASRLTDTQYF	TGTGCCAGCAGGCTCACAGATACGCAGTATTTT
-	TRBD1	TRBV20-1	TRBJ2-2	CSARPPGQANTGELFF	TGCAGTGCTCGACCCCCGGGACAGGCGAACACCGGGGAGCTGTTTTTT
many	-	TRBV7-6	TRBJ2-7	CASSADDGYEQYF	TGTGCCAGCAGCGCAGACGATGGGTACGAGCAGTACTTC
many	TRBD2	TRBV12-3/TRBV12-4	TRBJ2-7	CASSSTSGSLEQYF	TGTGCCAGCAGTTCTACCAGCGGGAGCCTCGAGCAGTACTTC
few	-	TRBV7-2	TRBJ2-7	CASSPVGQGTYEQYF	TGTGCCAGCAGCCCCGTTGGCCAGGGGACCTACGAGCAGTACTTC
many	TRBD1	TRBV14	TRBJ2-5	CASSQRLGQGQETQYF	TGTGCCAGCAGCCAAAGATTGGGACAGGGTCAAGAGACCCAGTACTTC
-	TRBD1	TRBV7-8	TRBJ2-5	CASMTGLKETQYF	TGTGCCAGCATGACAGGGTTAAAAGAGACCCAGTACTTC
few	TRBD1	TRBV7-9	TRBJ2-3	CASSWGDRRTDTQYF	TGTGCCAGCAGCTGGGGGGACAGGCGCACAGATACGCAGTATTTT
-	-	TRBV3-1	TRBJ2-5	CASSQDQRVRETQYF	TGTGCCAGCAGCCAAGATCAGAGGGTCCGAGAGACCCAGTACTTC
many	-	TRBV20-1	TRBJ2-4	CSARASLETSRNIQYF	TGCAGTGCTAGAGCCTCCCTGGAGACCAGCAGAAACATTCAGTACTTC
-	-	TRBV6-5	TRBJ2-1	CASSYSQGSYNEQFF	TGTGCCAGCAGTTATTCCCAGGGCTCCTACAATGAGCAGTTCTTC
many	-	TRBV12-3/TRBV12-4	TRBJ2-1	CASLYSWANNEQFF	TGTGCCAGCTTATATTCGTGGGCGAACAATGAGCAGTTCTTC
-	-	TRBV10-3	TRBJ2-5	CGIAAAETQYF	TGTGGCATCGCGGCGGCTGAGACCCAGTACTTC
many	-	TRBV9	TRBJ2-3	CASSVAAGAADTQYF	TGTGCCAGCAGCGTAGCGGCGGGGGCGGCAGATACGCAGTATTTT
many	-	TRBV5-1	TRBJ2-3	CASSFQGKTDTQYF	TGCGCCAGCAGCTTTCAGGGAAAAACAGATACGCAGTATTTT
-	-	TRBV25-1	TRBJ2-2	CASSDHREQGELFF	TGTGCCAGCAGTGACCACCGGGAACAAGGGGAGCTGTTTTTT
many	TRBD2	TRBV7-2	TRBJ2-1	CASSSPSGSSYNEQFF	TGTGCCAGCAGCTCCCCTAGCGGGAGCTCCTACAATGAGCAGTTCTTC
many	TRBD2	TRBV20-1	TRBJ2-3	CSARNSGTGTDTQYF	TGCAGTGCTAGAAATAGCGGGACCGGCACAGATACGCAGTATTTT
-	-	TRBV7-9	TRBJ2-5	CASSLKERGTQYF	TGTGCCAGCAGCTTAAAGGAAAGGGGGACCCAGTACTTC
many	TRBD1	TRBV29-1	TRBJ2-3	CSVNRDRNTDTQYF	TGCAGCGTTAACCGGGACAGGAACACAGATACGCAGTATTTT
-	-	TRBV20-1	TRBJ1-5	CSARQYSNQPQHF	TGCAGTGCTAGACAGTATAGCAATCAGCCCCAGCATTTT
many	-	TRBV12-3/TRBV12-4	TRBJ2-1	CASSSDQRGSSYNEQFF	TGTGCCAGCAGCTCGGATCAGAGGGGGTCCTCCTACAATGAGCAGTTCTTC
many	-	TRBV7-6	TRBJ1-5	CASSLDQPQHF	TGTGCCAGCAGCTTAGATCAGCCCCAGCATTTT
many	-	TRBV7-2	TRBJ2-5	CASSPPGAGETQYF	TGTGCCAGCAGCCCCCCCGGGGCGGGGGAGACCCAGTACTTC
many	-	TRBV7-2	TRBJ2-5	CASAWGQETQYF	TGTGCCAGCGCTTGGGGCCAAGAGACCCAGTACTTC
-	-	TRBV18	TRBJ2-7	CASSMRRNEQYF	TGTGCCAGCTCCATGCGAAGGAACGAGCAGTACTTC
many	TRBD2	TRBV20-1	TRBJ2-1	CSAAVTGGVNEQFF	TGCAGTGCCGCAGTCACGGGAGGGGTCAATGAGCAGTTCTTC
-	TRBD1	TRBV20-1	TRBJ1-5	CSARVPGQVLLQHF	TGCAGTGCTAGGGTCCCGGGACAGGTGCTCCTCCAGCATTTT
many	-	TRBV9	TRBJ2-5	CASSTRPWGETQYF	TGTGCCAGCAGCACCCGACCGTGGGGAGAGACCCAGTACTTC
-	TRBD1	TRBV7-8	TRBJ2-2	CASSLRGRVLFF	TGTGCCAGCAGCTTAAGGGGGCGCGTGCTGTTTTTT
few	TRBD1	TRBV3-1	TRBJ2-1	CASSRSRDSKNEQFF	TGTGCCAGCAGCCGCTCCCGGGACAGTAAGAATGAGCAGTTCTTC
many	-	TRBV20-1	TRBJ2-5	CSAKMGGPETQYF	TGCAGTGCCAAAATGGGGGGCCCCGAGACCCAGTACTTC
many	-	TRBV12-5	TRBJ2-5	CASGDDRRVAQYF	TGTGCTAGTGGCGATGACAGGAGGGTCGCCCAGTACTTC
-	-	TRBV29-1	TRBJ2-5	CSVLDGNQETQYF	TGCAGCGTTTTGGACGGCAACCAAGAGACCCAGTACTTC
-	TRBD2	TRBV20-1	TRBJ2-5	CSASQREGRETQYF	TGCAGTGCTAGTCAGCGGGAGGGCCGGGAGACCCAGTACTTC
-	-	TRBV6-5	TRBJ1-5	CASGWGSQPQHF	TGTGCCAGCGGGTGGGGGAGCCAGCCCCAGCATTTT
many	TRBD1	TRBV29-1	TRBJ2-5	CSVTGAYEETQYF	TGCAGTGTTACAGGGGCGTATGAAGAGACCCAGTACTTC
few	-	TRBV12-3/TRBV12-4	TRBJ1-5	CASRPDGPNQPQHF	TGTGCCAGCAGGCCGGACGGACCCAATCAGCCCCAGCATTTT
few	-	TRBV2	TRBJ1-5	CASTPDRNNQPQHF	TGTGCCAGCACCCCCGACCGGAACAATCAGCCCCAGCATTTT
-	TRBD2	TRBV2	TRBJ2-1	CASIREALADNEQFF	TGTGCCAGCATTAGGGAGGCGCTAGCGGACAATGAGCAGTTCTTC
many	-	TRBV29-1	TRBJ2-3	CSVEGATDTQYF	TGCAGCGTTGAGGGGGCCACAGATACGCAGTATTTT
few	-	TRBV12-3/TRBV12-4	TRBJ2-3	CASSPRSGSTDTQYF	TGTGCCAGCAGTCCCCGGAGCGGGTCCACAGATACGCAGTATTTT
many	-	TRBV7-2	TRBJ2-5	CASSFLQQETQYF	TGTGCCAGCAGCTTCTTACAGCAAGAGACCCAGTACTTC
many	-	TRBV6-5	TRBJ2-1	CASSYGRVDEQFF	TGTGCCAGCAGTTACGGCAGGGTCGATGAGCAGTTCTTC
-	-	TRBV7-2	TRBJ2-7	CASSPPAPGPEQYF	TGTGCCAGCAGCCCCCCAGCTCCAGGGCCCGAGCAGTACTTC
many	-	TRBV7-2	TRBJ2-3	CASSFTGLDTQYF	TGTGCCAGCAGCTTCACAGGGCTAGATACGCAGTATTTT
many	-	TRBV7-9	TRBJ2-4	CASCPHIAKNIQYF	TGTGCCAGCTGCCCTCACATAGCCAAAAACATTCAGTACTTC